A selection of T cell receptor beta chains follows, all from one sample in a study of OX40 agonist ivuxolimab in advanced cancers. Profiled with immunoSEQ multiplex PCR; TCRdb holds only in-frame clones, not every one. The sample consists of roughly 60,000 clones, approximately 85% of them appearing once. The sequences come from CD4+ or CD8+ T cells sorted from blood, collected in a trial of the OX40 agonist ivuxolimab. The origin of the receptors is an adult with an advanced solid tumor such as melanoma, head and neck, liver or kidney cancer. Both conserved end residues are part of each CDR3. Fields, in order: J gene, clone size, V gene, D gene, CDR3 protein, CDR3 DNA. The D gene is left open where the match is weak. Size values are once, few and many counts, or a class for expanded clones, and some rows have none.

J: TRBJ1-3
size: .
V: TRBV29-1
D: .
CDR3: CSVEDRLSGNTIYF
DNA: TGCAGCGTTGAAGATCGGCTCTCCGGAAACACCATATATTTT

J: TRBJ1-1
size: .
V: TRBV11-2
D: .
CDR3: CASSPAWGGYTEAFF
DNA: TGTGCCAGCAGCCCAGCATGGGGGGGTTACACTGAAGCTTTCTTT

J: TRBJ1-2
size: .
V: TRBV7-2
D: .
CDR3: CASTLSGFVSYTF
DNA: TGTGCCAGCACCCTGTCAGGGTTTGTAAGCTACACCTTC

J: TRBJ2-3
size: .
V: TRBV28
D: .
CDR3: CASRHPSTDTQYF
DNA: TGTGCCAGCAGACATCCTAGCACAGATACGCAGTATTTT

J: TRBJ1-2
size: .
V: TRBV27
D: .
CDR3: CASSHDTGTINYGYTF
DNA: TGTGCCAGCAGTCACGACACCGGGACAATCAACTATGGCTACACCTTC

J: TRBJ2-2
size: .
V: TRBV18
D: .
CDR3: CASSPRTNTGELFF
DNA: TGTGCCAGCTCACCAAGGACTAACACCGGGGAGCTGTTTTTT

J: TRBJ2-4
size: .
V: TRBV6-5
D: .
CDR3: CASSYSARGKNIQYF
DNA: TGTGCCAGCAGTTACTCGGCCAGGGGTAAAAACATTCAGTACTTC

J: TRBJ1-2
size: .
V: TRBV10-3
D: .
CDR3: CAIRSGEVIYTF
DNA: TGTGCCATCAGATCAGGGGAAGTCATCTACACCTTC

J: TRBJ1-1
size: .
V: TRBV6-6
D: TRBD1
CDR3: CASRGQGAGTEAFF
DNA: TGTGCCAGCAGAGGACAGGGGGCGGGCACTGAAGCTTTCTTT

J: TRBJ2-1
size: .
V: TRBV5-1
D: .
CDR3: CASSLGSFGNEQFF
DNA: TGCGCCAGCAGCTTGGGTAGTTTTGGGAATGAGCAGTTCTTC

J: TRBJ1-2
size: .
V: TRBV4-1
D: TRBD1
CDR3: CASSQDGTGVHGYTF
DNA: TGCGCCAGCAGCCAAGACGGGACAGGGGTTCATGGCTACACCTTC

J: TRBJ2-2
size: .
V: TRBV4-3
D: .
CDR3: CASSQEETSTGELFF
DNA: TGCGCCAGCAGCCAAGAGGAGACCTCCACCGGGGAGCTGTTTTTT

J: TRBJ1-1
size: .
V: TRBV5-1
D: .
CDR3: CASSSRQINTEAFF
DNA: TGCGCCAGCAGCTCTAGACAGATTAACACTGAAGCTTTCTTT

J: TRBJ2-7
size: .
V: TRBV5-6
D: .
CDR3: CASSPRDLYEQYF
DNA: TGTGCCAGCAGCCCCAGGGATCTCTACGAGCAGTACTTC

J: TRBJ1-1
size: .
V: TRBV21-1
D: .
CDR3: CASSKVRAGMNTEAFF
DNA: TGTGCCAGCAGCAAAGTCAGGGCGGGAATGAACACTGAAGCTTTCTTT

J: TRBJ2-3
size: few
V: TRBV7-9
D: .
CDR3: CATTGQGFWSTDTQYF
DNA: TGTGCCACAACAGGGCAGGGGTTTTGGAGCACAGATACGCAGTATTTT

J: TRBJ2-1
size: .
V: TRBV20-1
D: TRBD2
CDR3: CSGGEYEQFF
DNA: TGCAGCGGGGGGGAATATGAGCAGTTCTTC

J: TRBJ2-7
size: .
V: TRBV7-2
D: TRBD1
CDR3: CASSLVAGGASYEQYF
DNA: TGTGCCAGCAGCTTAGTGGCAGGGGGCGCCTCCTACGAGCAGTACTTC

J: TRBJ2-1
size: .
V: TRBV2
D: TRBD2
CDR3: CASSELTSGRNEQFF
DNA: TGTGCCAGCAGTGAACTAACTAGCGGGAGAAATGAGCAGTTCTTC

J: TRBJ2-4
size: .
V: TRBV12-5
D: .
CDR3: CASGLVPLGARKNIQYF
DNA: TGTGCTAGTGGTTTGGTACCTCTGGGGGCGCGCAAAAACATTCAGTACTTC

J: TRBJ2-2
size: .
V: TRBV6-6
D: TRBD1
CDR3: CASWETGRVTGELFF
DNA: TGTGCCAGCTGGGAGACAGGGCGTGTCACCGGGGAGCTGTTTTTT

J: TRBJ2-3
size: .
V: TRBV19
D: TRBD1
CDR3: CASSDRVTDTQYF
DNA: TGTGCCAGTAGCGACAGGGTCACAGATACGCAGTATTTT

J: TRBJ2-7
size: .
V: TRBV6-5
D: .
CDR3: CASSTGPRYGQYF
DNA: TGTGCCAGCAGTACGGGACCCAGGTACGGGCAGTACTTC

J: TRBJ2-3
size: .
V: TRBV9
D: .
CDR3: CASSVLETDTQYF
DNA: TGTGCCAGCAGCGTGCTGGAGACAGATACGCAGTATTTT

J: TRBJ1-1
size: few
V: TRBV7-3
D: .
CDR3: CASSLGSLNTEAFF
DNA: TGTGCCAGCAGCTTAGGGAGTTTGAACACTGAAGCTTTCTTT

J: TRBJ1-5
size: .
V: TRBV5-1
D: .
CDR3: CASLLWGNQPQHF
DNA: TGCGCCAGCCTCCTGTGGGGCAATCAGCCCCAGCATTTT

J: TRBJ2-3
size: .
V: TRBV7-2
D: TRBD1
CDR3: CASSLYQGADTQYF
DNA: TGTGCCAGCAGCTTATACCAGGGGGCAGATACGCAGTATTTT

J: TRBJ2-5
size: .
V: TRBV7-8
D: .
CDR3: CASSAGQQETQYF
DNA: TGTGCCAGCAGCGCAGGACAGCAAGAGACCCAGTACTTC

J: TRBJ1-1
size: few
V: TRBV7-2
D: .
CDR3: CASSWTDEAFF
DNA: TGTGCCAGCAGCTGGACGGATGAAGCTTTCTTT

J: TRBJ1-6
size: once
V: TRBV6-5
D: .
CDR3: CASSRGTAYNSPLHF
DNA: TGTGCCAGCAGTCGGGGGACGGCCTATAATTCACCCCTCCACTTT

J: TRBJ2-7
size: .
V: TRBV6-6
D: .
CDR3: CASSPRQDSYEQYF
DNA: TGTGCCAGCAGTCCTCGACAGGACTCCTACGAGCAGTACTTC

J: TRBJ1-2
size: many
V: TRBV4-1
D: .
CDR3: CASSAGTNYGYTF
DNA: TGCGCCAGCAGCGCCGGGACAAACTATGGCTACACCTTC

J: TRBJ2-7
size: .
V: TRBV23-1
D: TRBD2
CDR3: CASSQSSLGAPYYAGGWEQYF
DNA: TGCGCCAGCAGTCAATCTTCGCTAGGGGCCCCCTATTATGCGGGGGGCTGGGAGCAGTACTTC

J: TRBJ2-1
size: once
V: TRBV7-2
D: TRBD2
CDR3: CASRGGTSGRVVGNEQFF
DNA: TGTGCCAGCAGGGGAGGGACTAGCGGGAGAGTGGTTGGCAATGAGCAGTTCTTC

J: TRBJ1-5
size: .
V: TRBV15
D: .
CDR3: CATAGGLYSNQPQHF
DNA: TGTGCCACCGCTGGGGGCCTATATAGCAATCAGCCCCAGCATTTT

J: TRBJ2-7
size: .
V: TRBV9
D: TRBD1
CDR3: CASSVAGQGSVVEQYF
DNA: TGTGCCAGCAGCGTAGCGGGACAGGGTAGTGTCGTGGAGCAGTACTTC

J: TRBJ2-5
size: .
V: TRBV5-1
D: TRBD1
CDR3: CASSWDRGQTQYF
DNA: TGCGCCAGCAGCTGGGACAGGGGTCAGACCCAGTACTTC

J: TRBJ2-5
size: few
V: TRBV28
D: .
CDR3: CASSSRSGLKETQYF
DNA: TGTGCCAGCAGTTCCAGATCCGGCCTAAAAGAGACCCAGTACTTC

J: TRBJ1-4
size: few
V: TRBV28
D: .
CDR3: CASGGEKLFF
DNA: TGTGCCAGCGGAGGGGAAAAACTGTTTTTT

J: TRBJ2-7
size: .
V: TRBV29-1
D: TRBD1
CDR3: CSGAPGQGSEQYF
DNA: TGCAGCGGCGCTCCGGGACAGGGTTCCGAGCAGTACTTC

J: TRBJ2-5
size: .
V: TRBV5-4
D: .
CDR3: CASSLAQVEETQYF
DNA: TGTGCCAGCAGCTTGGCTCAGGTCGAGGAGACCCAGTACTTC

J: TRBJ2-1
size: .
V: TRBV2
D: .
CDR3: CASIRGTASYNEQFF
DNA: TGTGCCAGTATCCGGGGGACAGCCTCCTACAATGAGCAGTTCTTC

J: TRBJ2-1
size: .
V: TRBV7-2
D: .
CDR3: CASSLGGRRAGNEQFF
DNA: TGTGCCAGCAGCTTAGGGGGCCGGAGGGCGGGCAATGAGCAGTTCTTC

J: TRBJ1-6
size: .
V: TRBV6-5
D: TRBD1
CDR3: CASRGGWNSPLHF
DNA: TGTGCCAGCAGAGGGGGCTGGAATTCACCCCTCCACTTT

J: TRBJ2-2
size: .
V: TRBV9
D: .
CDR3: CASSPGPQNTGELFF
DNA: TGTGCCAGCAGCCCGGGACCGCAGAACACCGGGGAGCTGTTTTTT

J: TRBJ1-5
size: once
V: TRBV2
D: .
CDR3: CASSEAGAYGQPQHF
DNA: TGTGCCAGCAGTGAAGCAGGAGCGTACGGTCAGCCCCAGCATTTT

J: TRBJ2-5
size: .
V: TRBV28
D: TRBD2
CDR3: CASSPLVAGKETQYF
DNA: TGTGCCAGCAGTCCCCTGGTAGCGGGAAAAGAGACCCAGTACTTC

J: TRBJ1-2
size: .
V: TRBV28
D: .
CDR3: CASSHGRGWSYGYTF
DNA: TGTGCCAGCAGCCACGGGAGGGGTTGGAGCTATGGCTACACCTTC

J: TRBJ1-4
size: .
V: TRBV7-2
D: TRBD1
CDR3: CASRRQGGSEKLFF
DNA: TGTGCCAGCAGGAGACAGGGGGGAAGTGAAAAACTGTTTTTT

J: TRBJ2-7
size: .
V: TRBV5-4
D: TRBD1
CDR3: CASSSPGTGSQYF
DNA: TGTGCCAGCAGCTCCCCCGGGACAGGGTCGCAGTACTTC

J: TRBJ2-7
size: .
V: TRBV4-3
D: TRBD1
CDR3: CASSRSTGFYEQYF
DNA: TGCGCCAGCAGCCGATCGACAGGGTTCTACGAGCAGTACTTC

J: TRBJ1-2
size: .
V: TRBV30
D: .
CDR3: CAVKNWGDYGYTF
DNA: TGTGCCGTGAAAAATTGGGGGGACTATGGCTACACCTTC

J: TRBJ2-7
size: .
V: TRBV29-1
D: .
CDR3: CSVGTGTYEQYF
DNA: TGCAGCGTTGGTACGGGAACCTACGAGCAGTACTTC

J: TRBJ2-2
size: .
V: TRBV7-2
D: TRBD2
CDR3: CASSRLGLAGGPGELFF
DNA: TGTGCCAGCAGCCGGCTCGGACTAGCGGGGGGGCCCGGGGAGCTGTTTTTT

J: TRBJ2-7
size: .
V: TRBV5-1
D: TRBD1
CDR3: CASHKTGGYEQYF
DNA: TGCGCCAGCCACAAAACAGGGGGCTACGAGCAGTACTTC

J: TRBJ1-1
size: .
V: TRBV18
D: .
CDR3: CASSPPGTLRGTEAFF
DNA: TGTGCCAGCTCACCACCGGGAACACTCAGAGGCACTGAAGCTTTCTTT

J: TRBJ2-7
size: .
V: TRBV5-1
D: TRBD2
CDR3: CASSRPGLAGEGGRYEQYF
DNA: TGCGCCAGCAGCCGACCGGGACTAGCGGGAGAGGGGGGCAGGTACGAGCAGTACTTC

J: TRBJ2-2
size: .
V: TRBV5-4
D: .
CDR3: CASSTGGTPNTGELFF
DNA: TGTGCCAGCAGCACTGGGGGGACACCGAACACCGGGGAGCTGTTTTTT